This T cell receptor (beta chain) was captured by sequencing in a study of blood T cell repertoires in COVID-19. The trim removed 6 bases at V and 6 bases at J, leaving 0 bases unmatched. The CDR3 has 12 amino acids. CDR1 is ENHRY and CDR2 is SYGVKD in the germline V gene. Source study methods: Estimated nucleated cell counts came from reference gene primer amplification. The assay was immunoSEQ multiplex PCR, and TCRdb's table has in-frame clones only and misses some. That table is the source of V, J and clone size, and D and trimming were worked out from the DNA. The table records roughly 200,000 clones, approximately 83% of them present only once. Recruits, aged roughly 18 to 100 years, lived in 24 US areas. Cohort placement rested on clinical history that participants reported themselves.

This clonotype was obtained from a woman in her thirties or forties with acute COVID-19. The chain employs TRBV10-3 and TRBJ2-1; 9 bases fit TRBD2. Sequenced: PBMCs or T cells enriched from blood (not recorded which). In DNA form, the CDR3 reads TGTGCCATCAGGCGGGGGGGCAATGAGCAGTTCTTC. Protein: CAIRRGGNEQFF.